The following is a TCR beta chain sequence with its context. This record belongs to a study of blood T cell repertoires in COVID-19. Across the study: PBMCs, B-cell-depleted T cells, or T cells provided the cDNA or gDNA that made up the material.

Profiled with immunoSEQ multiplex PCR; TCRdb holds only in-frame clones, not every one. The data show roughly 100,000 clones, approximately 80% seen once. Between the trimmed V and J ends, which lost 2 bases and 5 bases, there was a span of 12 bases. CDR3 length: 14 residues. Per germline, CDR1 MNHEY and CDR2 SVGEGT. The sequence came from a man in his sixties with acute or convalescent COVID-19. The sequencing sample was made of peripheral blood. This chain joins TRBV6-2 or TRBV6-3 and TRBJ1-1; D is possibly TRBD1 (5 bases). The CDR3 loop reads CASSYKGVGTEAFF. CDR3 sequence (DNA): TGTGCCAGCAGTTACAAAGGGGTCGGAACTGAAGCTTTCTTT.